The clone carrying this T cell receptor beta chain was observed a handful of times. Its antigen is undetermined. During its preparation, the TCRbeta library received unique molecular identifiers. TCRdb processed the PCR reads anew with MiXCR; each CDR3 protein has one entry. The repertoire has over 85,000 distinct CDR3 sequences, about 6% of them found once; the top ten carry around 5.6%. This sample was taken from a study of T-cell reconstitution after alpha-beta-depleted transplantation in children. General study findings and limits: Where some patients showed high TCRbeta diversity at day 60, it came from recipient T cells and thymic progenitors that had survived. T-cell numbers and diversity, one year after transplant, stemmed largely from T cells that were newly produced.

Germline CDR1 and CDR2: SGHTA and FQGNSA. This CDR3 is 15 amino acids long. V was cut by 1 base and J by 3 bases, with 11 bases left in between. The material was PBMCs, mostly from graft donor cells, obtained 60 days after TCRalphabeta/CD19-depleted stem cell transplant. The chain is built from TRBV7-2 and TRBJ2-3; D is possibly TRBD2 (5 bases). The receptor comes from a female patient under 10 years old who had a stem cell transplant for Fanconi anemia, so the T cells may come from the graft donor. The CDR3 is CASSLVSAVTDTQYF. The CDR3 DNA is TGTGCCAGCAGCTTAGTGTCAGCGGTTACAGATACGCAGTATTTT. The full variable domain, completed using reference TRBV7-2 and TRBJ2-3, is GAGVSQSPSNKVTEKGKDVELRCDPISGHTALYWYRQSLGQGLEFLIYFQGNSAPDKSGLPSDRFSAERTGGSVSTLTIQRTQQEDSAVYLCASSLVSAVTDTQYFGPGTRLTVL.